Sequencing of this T cell receptor beta chain was carried out in a study of cytomegalovirus exposure and HLA in healthy donors. The CDR3 has 13 residues. Germline V lookup: CDR1 MNHEY, CDR2 SMNVEV (reference sequence). Trimming pared 5 bases from V and 2 bases from J, leaving 9 bases between. Use of 60 Vbeta and 13 Jbeta primers characterized the PCR. Clones were read by immunoSEQ multiplex PCR, and TCRdb kept only the in-frame ones, dropping some. The repertoire table contains some 120,000 clones. J is TRBJ1-2 and V is TRBV27, with D possibly matching TRBD1 (5 bases). The clonotype comes from a man aged 18 to 30 in good health and CMV-seronegative. The sequenced sample consisted of PBMCs. The CDR3 bases are TGTGCCAGCAGTAAACGACAGAACTATGGCTACACCTTC. Residues: CASSKRQNYGYTF.